This T cell receptor (beta chain) is drawn from a study of beta chain features in type 1 diabetes. Sampling consisted of one heparinised blood draw per donor, averaging around 110 mL. Every bit of the isolated RNA underwent reverse transcription, so sequencing read expressed TCRB transcripts. Sequencing used immunoSEQ multiplex PCR; TCRdb keeps in-frame clones, though not all of them. Of 600,000 to 650,000 clones listed, about a sixth are singletons. Sequenced material: naive CD4+ T cells from blood. The receptor's source is a man aged 18 to 35 in good health.

CDR3: CASSVGGRSYNEQFF. The CDR3 DNA is TGTGCCAGCAGCGTGGGAGGACGCTCCTACAATGAGCAGTTCTTC. The V and J genes are TRBV7-9 and TRBJ2-1; maybe TRBD2 (6 bases). Trimming stripped 5 bases from V and 0 bases from J, with 11 bases between. This CDR3 has 15 residues. CDR1 and CDR2 from the germline V gene are SEHNR and FQNEAQ (reference sequence).